This entry lists 23 T cell receptor beta chains sequenced from one sample in a study of cytomegalovirus exposure and HLA in healthy donors. The PCR used 60 Vbeta and 13 Jbeta primers. The data were produced by immunoSEQ multiplex PCR, yet TCRdb's version contains in-frame clones alone and is incomplete. The table shows approximately 150,000 clones, with approximately 71% occurring only once. Sample: PBMCs. All receptors derive from a man in his thirties or forties in good health and CMV-seropositive.

V gene TRBV28 combines with J gene TRBJ1-1; TRBD1 matches 7 bases. Germline V lookup: CDR1 MDHEN, CDR2 SYDVKM. The CDR3 sequence is 15 residues long. V was clipped by 1 base and J by 4 bases; unmatched bases: 6. CDR3 in amino acids: CASSLYDRAATEAFF. The DNA of the CDR3 is TGTGCCAGCAGTTTATATGACAGGGCCGCCACTGAAGCTTTCTTT.

In its sample, this clone was seen a few times. Written as DNA, the CDR3 is TGTGCCAGCAGTGAGGGGGCAGAGCAGCCCCAGCATTTT. It translates to CASSEGAEQPQHF. The V and J genes are TRBV2 and TRBJ1-5; a possible D gene is TRBD1 (6 bases). The CDR3 covers 13 residues. V lost 3 bases to trimming and J lost 7 bases, with 10 bases between them. CDR1 and CDR2 from the germline V gene are SNHLY and FYNNEI.

The genes are TRBV2 and TRBJ1-1, with a weak D call TRBD1 (5 bases). This CDR3 comprises 15 residues. Germline CDR1 SNHLY, CDR2 FYNNEI. V was trimmed by 8 bases and J by 4 bases, leaving 20 bases between them. This chain's CDR3 is CASRWGQGGSTEAFF. DNA of the CDR3: TGTGCCAGCCGCTGGGGCCAGGGTGGTAGCACTGAAGCTTTCTTT.

This sequence joins TRBV11-2 and TRBJ1-2; 7 bases line up with TRBD1. V shed 2 bases, J shed 5 bases, and the junction held 5 bases outside the gene matches. The CDR3 has 14 residues. Germline V gene lookup returns CDR1 SGHAT and CDR2 FQNNGV. The CDR3 DNA follows: TGTGCCAGCAGCTTATCGGGACAGATATATGGCTACACCTTC. This sequence encodes CASSLSGQIYGYTF.

This chain joins TRBV6-6 and TRBJ1-5; possibly TRBD1 for D (6 bases). V shed 8 bases and J shed 7 bases, with 18 bases lying between them. The CDR3 length is 14 residues. In germline, CDR1 is MNHNY, CDR2 SVGAGI (reference sequence). CDR3 nucleotide sequence: TGTGCCAGCTCGAGGGACACCGCGTCACAGCCCCAGCATTTT. Protein sequence: CASSRDTASQPQHF.

This clone was counted only a few times. The CDR3 sequence is CASTSAGLAGAGGELFF. The CDR3 DNA sequence: TGTGCCAGCACCTCCGCGGGACTAGCGGGCGCGGGCGGGGAGCTGTTTTTT. The V and J genes are TRBV28 and TRBJ2-2, with 12 bases fitting TRBD2. The V gene end was trimmed by 7 bases and the J gene end by 7 bases; junction bases not matched to a gene: 13. The CDR3 length is 17 residues. The V gene's germline CDR1 is MDHEN and CDR2 SYDVKM. The entire variable domain, with the rest obtained from reference TRBV28 and TRBJ2-2, is as follows: DVKVTQSSRYLVKRTGEKVFLECVQDMDHENMFWYRQDPGLGLRLIYFSYDVKMKEKGDIPEGYSVSREKKERFSLILESASTNQTSMYLCASTSAGLAGAGGELFFGEGSRLTVL.

This clone was counted between two and nine times. The chain has TRBV5-1 and TRBJ1-5; D not certain. V was clipped by 2 bases and J by 2 bases, with 14 bases between them. Looked up from germline, CDR1 is SGHRS and CDR2 is YFSETQ. This CDR3 comprises 16 residues. CDR3: CASSLQTLDGNQPQHF. CDR3 DNA: TGCGCCAGCAGCTTACAGACCCTTGATGGCAATCAGCCCCAGCATTTT.

This clone occurred a few times. The chain recombines TRBV11-3 with TRBJ2-5; D ambiguous. Germline values: CDR1 SGHNT, CDR2 YENEEA. V dropped 5 bases and J dropped 5 bases, with 9 bases sitting between them. CDR3 size: 12 residues. CDR3 sequence: CASSPFSETQYF. CDR3 DNA sequence: TGTGCCAGCAGCCCCTTTTCGGAGACCCAGTACTTC.

This clone has a single count. The chain joins TRBV9 to TRBJ2-7, with a weak D call TRBD1 (5 bases). This CDR3 has 15 amino acids. Germline CDR1 SGDLS, CDR2 YYNGEE. The V gene lost 0 bases and the J gene lost 3 bases, with 13 bases spanning the gap. CDR3 residues: CASSVGPPDIYEQYF. CDR3 nucleotide sequence: TGTGCCAGCAGCGTAGGTCCCCCGGACATCTACGAGCAGTACTTC.

J is TRBJ2-5 and V is TRBV7-2; D gene uncertain. The germline gives CDR1 SGHTA, CDR2 FQGNSA. V was clipped by 4 bases and J by 3 bases, with 3 bases between them. CDR3 length: 11 residues. The CDR3 DNA follows: TGTGCCAGCAGCTCCAAAGAGACCCAGTACTTC. Translating it yields CASSSKETQYF.

The chain carries TRBV5-4 and TRBJ1-1; 7 bases are a match to TRBD1. The CDR3 contains 15 residues. The V gene's germline CDR1 is SGHNT and CDR2 YYREEE (reference sequence). With V trimmed by 4 bases and J by 5 bases, 11 bases remained unmatched. CDR3 in amino acids: CASSPFLTGLTEAFF. The CDR3 region has the DNA TGTGCCAGCAGCCCTTTTTTGACAGGGCTGACTGAAGCTTTCTTT.

The rearrangement joins TRBV29-1 to TRBJ1-1; no reliable D call. Germline V gene lookup returns CDR1 SQVTM and CDR2 ANQGSEA. V was pared by 6 bases and J by 2 bases, with 16 bases between. The CDR3 runs 14 residues. The CDR3 DNA reads as TGCAGCGTCTTAACGACATGGATAAACACTGAAGCTTTCTTT. Its protein product is CSVLTTWINTEAFF.

The V and J genes are TRBV7-8 and TRBJ2-5; no definite D call. The CDR3 runs to 14 residues. Trimming left V 0 bases short and J 2 bases short, with 7 bases between. Per germline, CDR1 SGHVS and CDR2 FQNEAQ. The CDR3 spells CASSLAPSQETQYF. The CDR3 DNA follows: TGTGCCAGCAGCTTAGCGCCCAGTCAAGAGACCCAGTACTTC.

Here the CDR3 reads CASSFRSYNEQFF. CDR3 sequence (DNA): TGCGCCAGCAGCTTCCGGTCCTACAATGAGCAGTTCTTC. This rearrangement joins TRBV5-1 to TRBJ2-1; D uncertain. Trimming cost V 2 bases and J 1 base, with 4 bases left between them. From germline, CDR1 is SGHRS and CDR2 YFSETQ. There are 13 residues in the CDR3.

This clone occurred a few times. This chain joins TRBV7-2 and TRBJ1-2; D is ambiguous. CDR1 is SGHTA, CDR2 FQGNSA, per germline. Trimming cost V 2 bases and J 8 bases, with 21 bases left between them. The CDR3 contains 16 residues. The CDR3 DNA reads as TGTGCCAGCAGCTTAAGATTTGGTGACACCTCGCAGGGCTACACCTTC. It codes for CASSLRFGDTSQGYTF. Full variable domain (outside the CDR3, taken from reference TRBV7-2 and TRBJ1-2): GAGVSQSPSNKVTEKGKDVELRCDPISGHTALYWYRQSLGQGLEFLIYFQGNSAPDKSGLPSDRFSAERTGGSVSTLTIQRTQQEDSAVYLCASSLRFGDTSQGYTFGSGTRLTVV.

This clone was detected only a few times. This sequence joins TRBV7-8 and TRBJ1-2, with TRBD1 matching over 8 bases. With 8 bases clipped from V and 5 bases from J, the junction kept 10 bases outside the gene matches. This CDR3 comprises 14 residues. Germline V gene lookup returns CDR1 SGHVS and CDR2 FQNEAQ. The CDR3 loop is CASGRQGAGYGYTF. The CDR3 DNA reads TGTGCCAGCGGAAGGCAGGGGGCTGGATATGGCTACACCTTC.

This clone was found once. V and J are TRBV27 and TRBJ2-7; 7 nucleotides line up with TRBD2. This CDR3 comprises 14 residues. The V segment lost 7 bases and the J segment 3 bases; nucleotides outside the gene matches: 9. In germline, CDR1 is MNHEY, CDR2 SMNVEV (reference sequence). The CDR3 sequence: CASMSGTGGYEQYF. The CDR3 region has the DNA TGTGCCAGCATGTCTGGGACGGGGGGCTACGAGCAGTACTTC.

This clone has a handful of counts. The chain carries TRBV5-4 and TRBJ1-4; 8 bases are shared with TRBD1. Germline V gives CDR1 SGHNT, CDR2 YYREEE (reference sequence). Trimming removed 4 bases from V and 5 bases from J; junction bases left unmatched: 7. The CDR3 sequence is 15 residues long. The CDR3 is CASSLEQGENEKLFF. CDR3 coding DNA: TGTGCCAGCAGCCTCGAACAGGGGGAGAATGAAAAACTGTTTTTT.

The CDR3 reads CAISEVLAGVGEQFF. The CDR3 DNA reads TGTGCCATCAGTGAGGTACTAGCGGGAGTGGGTGAGCAGTTCTTC. The chain links TRBV10-3 to TRBJ2-1, with 11 bases fitting TRBD2. V shed 2 bases and J 9 bases; nucleotides not matched to a gene: 6. From germline, CDR1 is ENHRY and CDR2 SYGVKD. The CDR3 loop spans 15 amino acids.

CDR3 region: CASSHRQEYGYTF. In nucleotides, the CDR3 is TGCGCCAGCAGCCATCGACAGGAATATGGCTACACCTTC. The chain has TRBV4-1 and TRBJ1-2, with D tentatively TRBD1 (6 bases). Trimming pared 3 bases from V and 5 bases from J, leaving 10 bases between. This CDR3 contains 13 residues. Germline CDR1 reads MGHRA; CDR2 reads YSYEKL.

This sequence joins TRBV27 and TRBJ2-7, with 9 bases aligning to TRBD2. The CDR3 has 14 residues. Trimming removed 6 bases from V and 2 bases from J; junction bases left unmatched: 5. Looked up from germline, CDR1 is MNHEY and CDR2 is SMNVEV (reference sequence). The CDR3: CASSLSGRAYEQYF. For the CDR3, the DNA is TGTGCCAGCAGCCTTAGCGGGAGAGCCTACGAGCAGTACTTC.

This clone was observed a single time. The V and J genes are TRBV10-3 and TRBJ2-5, with 7 bases aligning to TRBD2. There are 14 residues in the CDR3. With 8 bases clipped from V and 1 base from J, the junction kept 7 bases outside the gene matches. CDR1 and CDR2 (germline): ENHRY, SYGVKD. This chain's CDR3 is CAIRLSSGQETQYF. In nucleotides, the CDR3 is TGTGCCATCCGCCTTTCTAGCGGCCAAGAGACCCAGTACTTC.

V usage is TRBV25-1 and J usage is TRBJ2-7; TRBD1 is a possible D gene (6 bases). Germline lookup yields CDR1 MGHDK and CDR2 SYGVNS. Between the trimmed V and J ends, which lost 5 bases and 2 bases, there was a span of 13 bases. The CDR3 is 14 amino acids. CDR3 nucleotide sequence: TGTGCCAGCAGTCTAACGGGGACACCCTACGAGCAGTACTTC. Protein sequence: CASSLTGTPYEQYF.